The clone carrying this TCR beta chain is a singleton in its sample. The antigen remains undetermined. TCRdb's copy holds only in-frame clones and misses some; the assay was immunoSEQ multiplex PCR. The data show 200,000 or so clones, approximately 80% seen once. This sample is part of a study of cytomegalovirus exposure and HLA in healthy donors. Study at large: Later analysis reported that the approximately 120 validation repertoires shared the platform of the 650 to 700 first-cohort repertoires. General observations from the study: Within the roughly 120 validation repertoires, first-cohort TCR clusters tended to co-occur, according to a later analysis. Most TCR sequences proved rare, with some public TCRs found in many donors. TCR beta chains numbering 164 were designated cytomegalovirus-associated.

The sample comprised PBMCs. The receptor's source is a man aged 18 to 29 in good health and CMV-seropositive.

CDR3 bases: TGTGCCAGCTCACCCTCACAGGGGTACAATGAAAAACTGTTTTTT. Translated, it gives CASSPSQGYNEKLFF. The V and J genes are TRBV18 and TRBJ1-4, with 7 positions matching TRBD1. This CDR3 has 15 amino acids. With V trimmed by 3 bases and J by 5 bases, 6 bases remained unmatched. The germline gives CDR1 KGHSH, CDR2 LQKENI.